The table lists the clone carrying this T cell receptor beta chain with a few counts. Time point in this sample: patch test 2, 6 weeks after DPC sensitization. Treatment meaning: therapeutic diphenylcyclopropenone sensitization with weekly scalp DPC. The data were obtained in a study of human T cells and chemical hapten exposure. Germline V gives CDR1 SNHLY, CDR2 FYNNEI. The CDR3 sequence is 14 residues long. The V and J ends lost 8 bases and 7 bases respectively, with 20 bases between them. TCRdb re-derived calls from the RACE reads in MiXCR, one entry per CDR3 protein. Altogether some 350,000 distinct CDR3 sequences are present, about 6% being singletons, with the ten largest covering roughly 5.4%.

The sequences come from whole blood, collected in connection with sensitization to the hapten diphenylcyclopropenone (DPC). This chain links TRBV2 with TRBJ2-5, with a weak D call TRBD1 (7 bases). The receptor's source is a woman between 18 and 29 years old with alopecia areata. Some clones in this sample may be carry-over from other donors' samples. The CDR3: CASLKQGPRGTQYF. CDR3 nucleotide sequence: TGTGCCAGCTTAAAACAGGGGCCGCGGGGGACCCAGTACTTC.